This TCR beta chain was captured by sequencing in a study of OX40 agonist ivuxolimab in advanced cancers. The method was immunoSEQ multiplex PCR; TCRdb's version includes in-frame clones alone and lacks a portion of them. The sample records approximately 70,000 clones, more than 85% being singletons. V lost 0 bases and J lost 2, with 13 bases in between. The CDR3 extends over 16 amino acids. Germline V gene data show CDR1 as SNHLY and CDR2 as FYNNEI. The TCR comes from an adult with an advanced solid tumor such as melanoma, head and neck, liver or kidney cancer. The rearrangement uses TRBV2 and TRBJ2-5, with D maybe TRBD2 (6 bases). Sequencing used CD4+ or CD8+ T cells sorted from blood, obtained in a trial of the OX40 agonist ivuxolimab. The CDR3 bases are TGTGCCAGCAGTGAAGCTTGGCGGGGCCCTCAAGAGACCCAGTACTTC. Residues: CASSEAWRGPQETQYF.